The entry below describes one T cell receptor beta chain. Its specificity is not known. Its ends do not fully match the called genes, so a read error is possible. TCRdb re-analysed the 5' RACE reads in MiXCR, keeping a single row per CDR3 protein. The sample yields roughly 1,500,000 distinct CDR3 sequences, less than 40% seen once. The data were taken from a study of identical twins. Overall study findings and caveats: The models gave estimates that fell short of the out-of-frame TCR alpha sharing seen in monozygotic twins.

The CDR3 has 13 residues. Germline lookup yields CDR1 DFQATT and CDR2 SNEGSKA (reference sequence). The gene calls are TRBV20-1 and TRBJ1-1; D not certain. The sequenced sample was cord blood. The receptor's source is a newborn girl in good health. The CDR3 coding sequence is TGCAGTGCCCGGGTTCACGGAGACACTGAAGTTTTCTTT. Encoded protein: CSARVHGDTEVFF.